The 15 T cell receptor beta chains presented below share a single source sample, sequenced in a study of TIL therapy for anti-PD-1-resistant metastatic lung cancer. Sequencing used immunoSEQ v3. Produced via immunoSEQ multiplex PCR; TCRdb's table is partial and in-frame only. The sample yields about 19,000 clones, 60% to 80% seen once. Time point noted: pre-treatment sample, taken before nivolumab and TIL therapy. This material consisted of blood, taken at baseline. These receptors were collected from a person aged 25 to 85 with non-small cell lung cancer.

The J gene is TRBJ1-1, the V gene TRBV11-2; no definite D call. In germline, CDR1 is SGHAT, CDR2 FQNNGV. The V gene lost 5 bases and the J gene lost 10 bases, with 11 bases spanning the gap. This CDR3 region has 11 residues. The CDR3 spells CASSTGVGAFF. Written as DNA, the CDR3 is TGTGCCAGCAGCACCGGGGTGGGAGCTTTCTTT.

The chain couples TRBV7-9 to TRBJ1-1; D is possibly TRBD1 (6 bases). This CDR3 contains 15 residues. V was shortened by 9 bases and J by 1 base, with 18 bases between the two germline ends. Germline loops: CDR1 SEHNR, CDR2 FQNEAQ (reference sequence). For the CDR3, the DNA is TGTGCCAGTTTCATTAATACAGGGAAGAACACTGAAGCTTTCTTT. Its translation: CASFINTGKNTEAFF. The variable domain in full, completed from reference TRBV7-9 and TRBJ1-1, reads DTGVSQNPRHKITKRGQNVTFRCDPISEHNRLYWYRQTLGQGPEFLTYFQNEAQLEKSRLLSDRFSAERPKGSFSTLEIQRTEQGDSAMYLCASFINTGKNTEAFFGQGTRLTVV.

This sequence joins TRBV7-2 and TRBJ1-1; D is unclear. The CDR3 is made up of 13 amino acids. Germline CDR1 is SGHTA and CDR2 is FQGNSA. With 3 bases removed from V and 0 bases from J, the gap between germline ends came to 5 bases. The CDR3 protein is CASSFAVNTEAFF. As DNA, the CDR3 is TGTGCCAGCAGCTTCGCGGTGAACACTGAAGCTTTCTTT.

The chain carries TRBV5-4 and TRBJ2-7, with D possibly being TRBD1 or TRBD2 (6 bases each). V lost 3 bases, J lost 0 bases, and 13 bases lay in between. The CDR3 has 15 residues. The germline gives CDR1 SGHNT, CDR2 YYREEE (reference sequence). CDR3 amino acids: CASSWGGGGSYEQYF. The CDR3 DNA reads TGTGCCAGCAGCTGGGGTGGAGGGGGCTCCTACGAGCAGTACTTC.

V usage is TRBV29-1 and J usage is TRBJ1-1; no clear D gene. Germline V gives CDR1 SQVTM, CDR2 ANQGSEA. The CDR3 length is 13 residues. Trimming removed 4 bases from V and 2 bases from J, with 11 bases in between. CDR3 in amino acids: CSVVTGFNTEAFF. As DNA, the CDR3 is TGCAGCGTTGTAACCGGGTTTAACACTGAAGCTTTCTTT.

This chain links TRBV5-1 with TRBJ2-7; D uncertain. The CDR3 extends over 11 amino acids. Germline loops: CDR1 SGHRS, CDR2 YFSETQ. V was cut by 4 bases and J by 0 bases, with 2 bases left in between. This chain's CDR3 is CASSDSYEQYF. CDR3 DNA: TGCGCCAGCAGCGACTCCTACGAGCAGTACTTC.

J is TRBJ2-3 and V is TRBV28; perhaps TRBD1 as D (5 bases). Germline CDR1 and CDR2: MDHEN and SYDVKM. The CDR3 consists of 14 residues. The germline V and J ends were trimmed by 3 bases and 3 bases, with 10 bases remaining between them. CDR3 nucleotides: TGTGCCAGCAGTTTGACAGTCAGAACAGATACGCAGTATTTT. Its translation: CASSLTVRTDTQYF. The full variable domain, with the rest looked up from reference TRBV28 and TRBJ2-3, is DVKVTQSSRYLVKRTGEKVFLECVQDMDHENMFWYRQDPGLGLRLIYFSYDVKMKEKGDIPEGYSVSREKKERFSLILESASTNQTSMYLCASSLTVRTDTQYFGPGTRLTVL.

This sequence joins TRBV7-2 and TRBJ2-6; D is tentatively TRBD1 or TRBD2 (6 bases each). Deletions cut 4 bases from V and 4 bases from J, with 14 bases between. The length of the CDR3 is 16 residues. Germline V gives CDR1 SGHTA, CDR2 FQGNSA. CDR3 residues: CASSSPGGSGANVLTF. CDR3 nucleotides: TGTGCCAGCAGCTCTCCCGGGGGCTCAGGGGCCAACGTCCTGACTTTC. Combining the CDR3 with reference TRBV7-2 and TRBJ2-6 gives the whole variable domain GAGVSQSPSNKVTEKGKDVELRCDPISGHTALYWYRQSLGQGLEFLIYFQGNSAPDKSGLPSDRFSAERTGGSVSTLTIQRTQQEDSAVYLCASSSPGGSGANVLTFGAGSRLTVL.

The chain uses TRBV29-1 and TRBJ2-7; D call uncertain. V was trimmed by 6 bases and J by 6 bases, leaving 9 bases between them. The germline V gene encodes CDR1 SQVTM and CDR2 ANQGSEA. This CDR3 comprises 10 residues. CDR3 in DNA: TGCAGCGTCCTCGTCCGCGAGCAGTACTTC. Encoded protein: CSVLVREQYF.

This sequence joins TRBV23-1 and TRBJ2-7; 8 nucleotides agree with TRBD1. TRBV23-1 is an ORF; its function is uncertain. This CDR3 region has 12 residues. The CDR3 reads CGYRDRSYEQYF. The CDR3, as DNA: TGCGGCTACCGGGACAGGTCCTACGAGCAGTACTTC.

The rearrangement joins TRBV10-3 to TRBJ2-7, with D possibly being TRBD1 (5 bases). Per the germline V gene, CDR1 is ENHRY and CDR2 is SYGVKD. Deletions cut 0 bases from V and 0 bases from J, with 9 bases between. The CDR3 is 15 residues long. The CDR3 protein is CAISESTVVSYEQYF. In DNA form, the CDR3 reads TGTGCCATCAGTGAGTCGACAGTGGTCTCCTACGAGCAGTACTTC.

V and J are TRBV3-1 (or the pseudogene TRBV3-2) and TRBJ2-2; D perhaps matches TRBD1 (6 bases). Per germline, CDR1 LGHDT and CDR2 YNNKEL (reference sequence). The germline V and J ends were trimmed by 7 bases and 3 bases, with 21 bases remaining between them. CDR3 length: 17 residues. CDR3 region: CASTPLRGSRDTGELFF. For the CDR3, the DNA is TGTGCCAGCACCCCTCTTAGGGGGAGCCGAGACACCGGGGAGCTGTTTTTT.

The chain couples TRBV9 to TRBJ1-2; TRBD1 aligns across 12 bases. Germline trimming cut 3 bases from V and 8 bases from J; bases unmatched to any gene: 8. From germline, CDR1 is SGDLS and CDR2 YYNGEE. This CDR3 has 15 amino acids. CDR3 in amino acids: CASSATPGQGAGYTF. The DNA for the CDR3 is TGTGCCAGCAGCGCCACCCCGGGACAGGGGGCGGGCTACACCTTC.

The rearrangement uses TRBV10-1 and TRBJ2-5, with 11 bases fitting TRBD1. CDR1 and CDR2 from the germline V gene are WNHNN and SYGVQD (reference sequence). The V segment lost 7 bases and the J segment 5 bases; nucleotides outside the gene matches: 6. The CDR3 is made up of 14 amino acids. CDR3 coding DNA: TGCGCCAGCACTATAAGGGACAGGGGGGAGACCCAGTACTTC. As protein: CASTIRDRGETQYF.

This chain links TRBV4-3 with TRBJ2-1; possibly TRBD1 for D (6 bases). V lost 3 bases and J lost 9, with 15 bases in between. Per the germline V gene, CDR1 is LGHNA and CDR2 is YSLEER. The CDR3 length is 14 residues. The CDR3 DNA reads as TGCGCCAGCAGCCACACCACTCGGACAGTTGAGCAGTTCTTC. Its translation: CASSHTTRTVEQFF.